This T cell receptor (beta chain) was recorded in a study of blood T cell repertoires in COVID-19. Overall study context: Both acute and convalescent COVID-19 samples were obtained from the United States, Italy and Spain. In each case, the material was cDNA or gDNA derived from T cells, B-cell-depleted T cells, or PBMCs.

The cohort comprised adults aged about 18 to 89 years residing in 24 US areas. Germline V gives CDR1 SGHVS, CDR2 FQNEAQ. V was clipped by 7 bases and J by 1 base; unmatched bases: 7. This CDR3 comprises 15 residues. In the original workflow: For nucleated cells, counts were estimated from reference gene primer amplification. Data came from immunoSEQ multiplex PCR; TCRdb stores just in-frame clones and leaves some out. That table furnishes V, J and clone size, whereas the DNA furnished D and trimming. Of about 260,000 clones listed, roughly four fifths are singletons. The chain recombines TRBV7-8 with TRBJ2-7, with 10 bases matching TRBD1. The sample was PBMCs or T cells enriched from blood (not recorded which). The sequence was collected from a man aged 25-40 years with acute COVID-19. For the CDR3, the DNA is TGTGCCAGCAAGTGGCGGGACAGGGGTTCCTACGAGCAGTACGTC. It codes for CASKWRDRGSYEQYV.